Shown below are 3 T cell receptor beta chains from a single sample sequenced in a study of Graves' ophthalmopathy and Graves' hyperthyroidism. RNA served as the template for amplifying TCR beta CDR3 regions. The first round was an RT-PCR with HTBI primers, and the second round was a multiplex PCR. TCRdb used MiXCR to reprocess the multiplex PCR reads, holding one entry per CDR3 protein. In the table there are some 370,000 distinct CDR3 sequences, approximately 18% of which are singletons. The sample was peripheral blood. All receptors derive from an adult woman with stable Graves' hyperthyroidism.

This clonotype was found many times. This chain connects TRBV19 to TRBJ1-2; no definite D call. This CDR3 comprises 15 residues. Germline V gene data show CDR1 as LNHDA and CDR2 as SQIVND (reference sequence). Trimming pared 4 bases from V and 1 base from J, leaving 13 bases between. CDR3 nucleotide sequence: TGTGCCAGTAGTACCGAAGGACGGAATAACTATGGCTACACCTTC. This sequence encodes CASSTEGRNNYGYTF.

This clonotype was counted at least ten times. The chain recombines TRBV13 with TRBJ2-7; 13 positions match TRBD2. V lost 4 bases, J lost 0 bases, and 12 bases stayed unmatched. Germline values: CDR1 PRHDT, CDR2 FYEKMQ (reference sequence). The CDR3 contains 19 residues. The CDR3 bases are TGTGCCAGCAGCTCCTCTCCGGGACTAGCGGGATCCAGCTCCTACGAGCAGTACTTC. Amino acids: CASSSSPGLAGSSSYEQYF.

In its sample, this clonotype was seen many times. The V call is TRBV25-1, the J call TRBJ1-2; maybe TRBD1 (5 bases). The CDR3 is 12 amino acids. CDR1 and CDR2 (germline): MGHDK, SYGVNS. Trimming cost V 4 bases and J 6 bases, with 9 bases left between them. The CDR3 spells CASSGDGDGYTF. CDR3 bases: TGTGCCAGCAGTGGGGACGGGGATGGCTACACCTTC.